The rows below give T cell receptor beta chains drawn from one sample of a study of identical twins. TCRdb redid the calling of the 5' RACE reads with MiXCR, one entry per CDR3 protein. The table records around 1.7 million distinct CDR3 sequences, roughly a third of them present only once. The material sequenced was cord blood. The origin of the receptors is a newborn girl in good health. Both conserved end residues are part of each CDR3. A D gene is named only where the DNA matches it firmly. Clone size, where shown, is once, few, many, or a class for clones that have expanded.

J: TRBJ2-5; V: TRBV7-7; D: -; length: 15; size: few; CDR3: CASSLTPTAQETQYF; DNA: TGTGCTAGCAGCCTCACCCCGACCGCACAAGAGACCCAGTACTTC
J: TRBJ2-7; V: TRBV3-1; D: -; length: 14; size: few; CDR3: CASSQAWKAYEQYF; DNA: TGTGCCAGCAGCCAAGCCTGGAAAGCCTACGAGCAGTACTTC
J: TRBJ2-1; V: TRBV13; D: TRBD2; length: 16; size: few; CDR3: CASTRTSGRPYNEQFF; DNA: TGTGCCAGCACCCGGACTAGCGGGAGGCCGTACAATGAGCAGTTCTTC
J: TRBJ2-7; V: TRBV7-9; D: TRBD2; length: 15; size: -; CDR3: CASSLSGTGSEEQYF; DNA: TGTGCCAGCAGCCTTAGCGGGACTGGTTCGGAGGAGCAGTACTTC
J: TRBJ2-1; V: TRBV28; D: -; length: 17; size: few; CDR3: CASSSLQHLGSYNEQFF; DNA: TGTGCCAGCAGTTCTCTACAGCACTTAGGCTCCTACAATGAGCAGTTCTTC
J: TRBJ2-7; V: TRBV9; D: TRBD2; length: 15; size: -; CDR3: CASSVALAGIDEQYF; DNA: TGTGCCAGCAGCGTAGCTCTAGCGGGGATAGATGAGCAGTACTTC
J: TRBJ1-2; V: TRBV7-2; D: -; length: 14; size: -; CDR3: CASSPAGRNYGYTF; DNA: TGTGCCAGCAGCCCGGCGGGCAGGAACTATGGCTACACCTTC
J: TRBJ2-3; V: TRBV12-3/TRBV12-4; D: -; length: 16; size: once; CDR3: CASSLAGTLNTDTQYF; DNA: TGTGCCAGCAGTTTAGCGGGGACACTTAACACAGATACGCAGTATTTT
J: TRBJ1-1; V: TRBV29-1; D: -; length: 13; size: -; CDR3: CSVTRGPNTEAFF; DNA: TGCAGCGTTACAAGGGGTCCGAACACTGAAGCTTTCTTT
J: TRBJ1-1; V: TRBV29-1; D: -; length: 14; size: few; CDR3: CSASRPEGYTEAFF; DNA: TGCAGCGCCTCTAGACCCGAAGGGTACACTGAAGCTTTCTTT